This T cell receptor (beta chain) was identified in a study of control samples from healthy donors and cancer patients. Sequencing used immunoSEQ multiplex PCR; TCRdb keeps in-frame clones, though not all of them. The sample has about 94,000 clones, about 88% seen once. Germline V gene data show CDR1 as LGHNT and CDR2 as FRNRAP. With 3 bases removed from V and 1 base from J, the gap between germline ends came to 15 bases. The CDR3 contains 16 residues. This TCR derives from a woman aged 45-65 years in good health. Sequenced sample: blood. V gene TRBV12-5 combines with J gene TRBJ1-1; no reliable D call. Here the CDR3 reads CASGFLISGRNTEAFF. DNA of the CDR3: TGTGCTAGTGGTTTCTTGATTTCGGGGAGGAACACTGAAGCTTTCTTT.